Below are 17 T cell receptor beta chains sequenced from a single sample in a study of a mutant IDH1 vaccine in newly diagnosed glioma. Time point of the sample: baseline, week 1 (first vaccination visit). Treatment here: pre-vaccination baseline after standard-of-care therapy. Assay: immunoSEQ multiplex PCR; the TCRdb copy retains only in-frame clones and omits some. The data show about 54,000 clones, with 70% to 90% seen just once and nearly 20% held by the top ten. This specimen was PBMCs, taken from a glioma patient treated with radiotherapy, temozolomide or both. The receptors here all came from a man aged 18 to 30 with glioma.

This clone has a handful of counts. This chain connects TRBV6-5 to TRBJ1-1, with D perhaps TRBD1 (6 bases). The V gene's germline CDR1 is MNHEY and CDR2 SVGAGI. Trimming removed 2 bases at V and 1 base at J, with 8 bases between. The CDR3 sequence is 14 residues long. The CDR3 loop reads CASSYLGQNTEAFF. The CDR3 DNA reads as TGTGCCAGCAGTTACCTGGGACAGAACACTGAAGCTTTCTTT.

The rearrangement links TRBV2 to TRBJ1-2; D gene uncertain. Trimming cost V 2 bases and J 4 bases, with 8 bases left between them. The CDR3 consists of 13 residues. Germline CDR1 reads SNHLY; CDR2 reads FYNNEI. The CDR3 sequence is CASSENPPYGYTF. CDR3 in DNA: TGTGCCAGCAGTGAAAACCCCCCCTATGGCTACACCTTC.

This clone came up a few times. J is TRBJ1-1 and V is TRBV6-5; D is unclear. CDR1 is MNHEY and CDR2 is SVGAGI in the germline V gene. The CDR3 has 13 residues. Trimming took 5 bases from V and 0 from J, leaving 7 bases between them. The CDR3 sequence is CASSRRLNTEAFF. CDR3 in DNA: TGTGCCAGCAGTCGGAGGTTGAACACTGAAGCTTTCTTT.

The chain couples TRBV7-2 to TRBJ1-5, with TRBD1 matching 8 bases. The V segment lost 4 bases and the J segment 2 bases; nucleotides outside the gene matches: 4. CDR1 is SGHTA, CDR2 FQGNSA, per germline. The CDR3 is made up of 15 amino acids. The CDR3 region has the DNA TGTGCCAGCAGCTCACAGGGGGTTCGCAATCAGCCCCAGCATTTT. Translated: CASSSQGVRNQPQHF.

The rearrangement links TRBV5-6 to TRBJ1-2, with D perhaps matching TRBD1 (6 bases). The CDR3 contains 15 residues. CDR1 and CDR2 (germline): SGHDT, YYEEEE. Trimming pared 1 base from V and 4 bases from J, leaving 14 bases between. CDR3 region: CASSLWGGPGYGYTF. The CDR3 DNA is TGTGCCAGCAGCTTGTGGGGGGGCCCGGGCTATGGCTACACCTTC. The variable domain in full, completed from reference TRBV5-6 and TRBJ1-2, reads DAGVTQSPTHLIKTRGQQVTLRCSPKSGHDTVSWYQQALGQGPQFIFQYYEEEERQRGNFPDRFSGHQFPNYSSELNVNALLLGDSALYLCASSLWGGPGYGYTFGSGTRLTVV.

V gene TRBV20-1 combines with J gene TRBJ2-7; D may correspond to TRBD1 or TRBD2 (5 bases each). V dropped 6 bases and J dropped 13 bases, with 19 bases sitting between them. The CDR3 sequence is 11 residues long. The germline CDR1 and CDR2 sequences are DFQATT and SNEGSKA (reference sequence). CDR3 amino acids: CSAIPAGSTYF. CDR3 coding DNA: TGCAGTGCGATCCCGGCAGGGAGCACCTACTTC.

The chain couples TRBV10-3 to TRBJ1-3; D gene unclear. In germline, CDR1 is ENHRY, CDR2 SYGVKD. Between the trimmed V and J ends, which lost 10 bases and 3 bases, there was a span of 13 bases. The CDR3 has 13 residues. CDR3: CATRRLSGNTIYF. CDR3 nucleotide sequence: TGTGCCACCCGAAGGCTCAGTGGAAACACCATATATTTT.

This clone was seen a few times. V usage is TRBV30 and J usage is TRBJ1-5; no clear D gene. Germline values: CDR1 GTSNPN, CDR2 SVGIG (reference sequence). V lost 0 bases and J lost 5, with 8 bases in between. This CDR3 spans 13 amino acids. This CDR3 reads CAWSVGFYQPQHF. The CDR3 DNA sequence: TGTGCCTGGAGTGTAGGCTTCTATCAGCCCCAGCATTTT.

The chain is built from TRBV4-3 and TRBJ2-1, with 7 bases lining up with TRBD2. With V trimmed by 3 bases and J by 8 bases, 7 bases remained unmatched. The CDR3 covers 14 residues. CDR1 and CDR2 from the germline V gene are LGHNA and YSLEER. The CDR3: CASSHGGSGDEQFF. The DNA of the CDR3 is TGCGCCAGCAGCCATGGCGGGAGTGGCGATGAGCAGTTCTTC.

This chain uses TRBV2 with TRBJ1-1; TRBD1 matches 12 bases. The CDR3 is 18 amino acids. After removal of 1 base from V and 5 bases from J, the junction contained 11 bases not matched to a gene. Germline V lookup: CDR1 SNHLY, CDR2 FYNNEI. CDR3 region: CASSEGPGTGGDGTEAFF. The CDR3 bases are TGTGCCAGCAGTGAAGGACCTGGGACAGGGGGCGATGGAACTGAAGCTTTCTTT.

The table lists this clone with a few counts. The gene calls are TRBV9 and TRBJ2-7; TRBD1 matches at 8 bases. CDR3 length: 15 residues. V lost 0 bases and J lost 3; bases outside the gene matches: 5. CDR1 is SGDLS and CDR2 is YYNGEE in the germline V gene. This CDR3 reads CASSVDQGAGYEQYF. In DNA form, the CDR3 reads TGTGCCAGCAGCGTAGATCAGGGGGCCGGCTACGAGCAGTACTTC.

The rearrangement links TRBV5-1 to TRBJ2-7; 7 nucleotides line up with TRBD2. Trimming at V came to 6 bases and at J to 1 base, leaving 7 bases not matched to a gene. The CDR3 contains 14 residues. CDR1 is SGHRS, CDR2 YFSETQ, per germline. CDR3 nucleotides: TGCGCCAGCAAAGAGCGGGGCGAGTCCTACGAGCAGTACTTC. Translating gives CASKERGESYEQYF.

The chain carries TRBV6-5 and TRBJ1-5, with D maybe TRBD1 (5 bases). The CDR3 totals 15 residues. V lost 5 bases to trimming and J lost 5 bases, with 16 bases between them. Germline CDR1 is MNHEY and CDR2 is SVGAGI. The CDR3 sequence is CASSTTSLGDQPQHF. In DNA form, the CDR3 reads TGTGCCAGCAGTACCACGTCGTTAGGGGATCAGCCCCAGCATTTT.

V gene TRBV29-1 combines with J gene TRBJ2-3, with 9 bases that match TRBD2. The CDR3 runs to 13 residues. Germline V gene data show CDR1 as SQVTM and CDR2 as ANQGSEA. This CDR3 reads CSGASGVADTQYF. As DNA, the CDR3 is TGCAGTGGAGCTAGCGGGGTAGCAGATACGCAGTATTTT.

The V gene is TRBV7-2, the J gene TRBJ1-6; D unclear. Trimming left V 1 base short and J 6 bases short, with 7 bases between. The V gene's germline CDR1 is SGHTA and CDR2 FQGNSA. CDR3 length equals 14 residues. CDR3 in amino acids: CASSLGRSNSPLHF. The DNA for the CDR3 is TGTGCCAGCAGCTTAGGCAGGTCTAATTCACCCCTCCACTTT. The full variable domain, in which reference TRBV7-2 and TRBJ1-6 provide the parts outside the CDR3, is GAGVSQSPSNKVTEKGKDVELRCDPISGHTALYWYRQSLGQGLEFLIYFQGNSAPDKSGLPSDRFSAERTGGSVSTLTIQRTQQEDSAVYLCASSLGRSNSPLHFGNGTRLTVT.

This clone has only a few counts. The J gene is TRBJ2-2, the V gene TRBV25-1; no reliable D call. The CDR3 totals 13 residues. Between the trimmed V and J ends, which lost 5 bases and 5 bases, there was a span of 9 bases. The germline V gene encodes CDR1 MGHDK and CDR2 SYGVNS. The CDR3: CASSFADTGELFF. The CDR3 nucleotides read TGTGCCAGCAGTTTTGCGGATACCGGGGAGCTGTTTTTT.

J is TRBJ2-2 and V is TRBV9; no clear D. Trimming pared 4 bases from V and 5 bases from J, leaving 9 bases between. Germline V gives CDR1 SGDLS, CDR2 YYNGEE. The CDR3 length is 13 residues. For the CDR3, the DNA is TGTGCCAGCAGCCCAGGTCCGACCGGGGAGCTGTTTTTT. Protein sequence: CASSPGPTGELFF. The full variable domain, in which reference TRBV9 and TRBJ2-2 provide the parts outside the CDR3, is DSGVTQTPKHLITATGQRVTLRCSPRSGDLSVYWYQQSLDQGLQFLIQYYNGEERAKGNILERFSAQQFPDLHSELNLSSLELGDSALYFCASSPGPTGELFFGEGSRLTVL.